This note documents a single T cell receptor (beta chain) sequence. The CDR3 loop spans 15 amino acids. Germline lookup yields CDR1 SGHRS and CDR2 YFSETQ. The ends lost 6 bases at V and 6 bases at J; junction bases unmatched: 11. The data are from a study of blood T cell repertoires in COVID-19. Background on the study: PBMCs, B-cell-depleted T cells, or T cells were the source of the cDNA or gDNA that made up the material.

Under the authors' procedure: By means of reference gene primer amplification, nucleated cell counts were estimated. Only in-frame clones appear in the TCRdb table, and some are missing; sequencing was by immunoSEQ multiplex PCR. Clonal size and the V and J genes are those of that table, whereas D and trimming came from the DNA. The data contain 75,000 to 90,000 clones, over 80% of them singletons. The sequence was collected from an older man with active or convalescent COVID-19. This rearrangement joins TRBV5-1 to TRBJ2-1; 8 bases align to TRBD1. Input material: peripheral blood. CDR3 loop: CASNGGTGGTNEQFF. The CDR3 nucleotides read TGCGCCAGCAACGGAGGGACAGGTGGTACCAATGAGCAGTTCTTC.